This is a list of T cell receptor beta chains from one sample in a study of human CD8 memory T cell subsets. Reprocessing the 5' RACE reads, TCRdb reports a single entry for every CDR3 protein and omits DNA. The sample has approximately 10,000 distinct CDR3 sequences, and its top ten clones hold more than 9%. The sequenced sample consisted of CD8+ stem-like memory T cells (TSCM and TCM) sorted from PBMCs. The receptors shown here come from a human donor in good health. Both conserved end residues are part of each CDR3. Clone size is shown for a subset of rows, as once, few, many or a class of expanded clone.

size	V	J	CDR3
.	TRBV20-1	TRBJ2-7	CSAESREAYEQYF
medium-sized	TRBV7-9	TRBJ2-7	CASSLNIYEQYF
medium-sized	TRBV14	TRBJ1-5	CASSQDRRARGGQPQHF
.	TRBV19	TRBJ2-3	CASSTGMGDTDTQYF
.	TRBV7-8	TRBJ2-4	CASSLVPGGAKNIQYF
medium-sized	TRBV7-9	TRBJ2-1	CASSLPAYNEQFF
.	TRBV7-9	TRBJ1-1	CASSPRLGVGEAFF
.	TRBV3-1	TRBJ2-7	CASTPGQGHEQYF
.	TRBV5-1	TRBJ2-2	CASSLAEAVPGELFF
.	TRBV5-5	TRBJ1-1	CASSLAGGANTEAFF
medium-sized	TRBV6-6	TRBJ2-3	CASNLHQGDTQYF
.	TRBV18	TRBJ2-1	CASSRWTSGNEQFF
.	TRBV27	TRBJ1-5	CASSSSIRNQPQHF
medium-sized	TRBV5-6	TRBJ1-1	CASSLGGTMNTEAFF
medium-sized	TRBV9	TRBJ2-1	CASSQGGDEQFF
.	TRBV6-5	TRBJ2-2	CASIPGTGDYTGELFF
.	TRBV11-1	TRBJ1-1	CASSLNTEAFF
.	TRBV7-9	TRBJ2-5	CASSHWTDQETQYF
medium-sized	TRBV28	TRBJ2-7	CASSLYLRGGSYEQYF
.	TRBV4-1	TRBJ2-7	CASSPGNSYEQYF
.	TRBV24-1	TRBJ2-3	CATRGPGGVPDTQYF
.	TRBV7-2	TRBJ2-7	CASSPGLSYEQYF
.	TRBV21-1	TRBJ1-1	CASGRGTEAFF
medium-sized	TRBV4-2	TRBJ2-7	CASSLIQGYNDEQYF
.	TRBV19	TRBJ2-1	CASSVGSSSYNEQFF
medium-sized	TRBV29-1	TRBJ1-1	CSATGTSNTEAFF
medium-sized	TRBV18	TRBJ1-6	CASSPDGGASYNSPLHF
.	TRBV10-3	TRBJ2-3	CAISGGATDTQYF
.	TRBV9	TRBJ2-3	CASSVASGGITDTQYF
.	TRBV28	TRBJ1-6	CASSSRQEPGIPLHF
.	TRBV5-1	TRBJ2-7	CASSLDPGEPYEQYF
.	TRBV6-2/TRBV6-3	TRBJ2-7	CASSYWRGNSYEQYF
.	TRBV27	TRBJ1-2	CASSFLGVRGYTF
.	TRBV29-1	TRBJ1-5	CSVTMGDDRGQPQHF
.	TRBV5-1	TRBJ1-2	CASSLGGFLGYTF
.	TRBV20-1	TRBJ2-2	CSAQRRELAGPDVGELFF
.	TRBV5-6	TRBJ2-7	CASSLGTGAYEQYF
.	TRBV5-4	TRBJ2-1	CASSVQGFAYNEQFF
.	TRBV28	TRBJ2-1	CASNKLAGHNEQFF
.	TRBV14	TRBJ2-7	CASSQDATSFSYEQYF
.	TRBV18	TRBJ2-2	CASSPRGPRTGELFF
.	TRBV10-3	TRBJ2-7	CAIGDSPYEQYF
.	TRBV7-3	TRBJ2-1	CASSSTGQWVDNEQFF
.	TRBV24-1	TRBJ2-3	CASSGTEKDTQYF
.	TRBV7-3	TRBJ2-3	CASSLTGGTDDTQYF
.	TRBV9	TRBJ2-2	CASSGVAGINTGELFF
.	TRBV6-5	TRBJ2-7	CASSYSLGGSYEQYF
.	TRBV4-1	TRBJ2-7	CASSQDPGDSSYEQYF